This is a list of T cell receptor beta chains from one sample in a study of shared clonotypes between healthy human individuals. The assay was immunoSEQ multiplex PCR, and TCRdb's table has in-frame clones only and misses some. Found here are about half a million clones, roughly 77% of them singletons; the top ten hold approximately 13%. Input material: PBMCs. All receptors derive from a woman aged 40 to 55 in good health. Some clones in this sample may be carry-over from other donors' samples. The CDR3 runs from the conserved cysteine through the conserved F or W. D genes are given only for firm matches. Some rows mark clone size as missing; the rest say once, few, many or name a class of expanded clone.

- - TRBJ1-1 TRBV19 TGTGCCAGTAGTATATTCGTTCTCTGGGGACACGCGATGAACACTGAAGCTTTCTTT CASSIFVLWGHAMNTEAFF
- - TRBJ2-1 TRBV9 TGTGCCAGCAGCGTAGTTAGCGTTAGCGATGAGCAGTTCTTC CASSVVSVSDEQFF
- few TRBJ1-2 TRBV28 TGTGCCGTCAATCCCCAGCTTGGGGGCTACACCTTC CAVNPQLGGYTF
TRBD1 - TRBJ1-5 TRBV18 TGTGCCAGCTCACCACGGGACAGGGGAGGGGGCAATCAGCCCCAGCATTTT CASSPRDRGGGNQPQHF
- - TRBJ2-2 TRBV5-1 TGCGCCAGCAGCTTGGGAGCCCAGGGAAGTATCACCGGGGAGCTGTTTTTT CASSLGAQGSITGELFF
- - TRBJ2-3 TRBV5-1 TGCGCCAGCAGCCCTACAGAACAAAAAGCAACAGATACGCAGTATTTT CASSPTEQKATDTQYF
TRBD1 - TRBJ2-7 TRBV18 TGTGCCAGCTCACGGGACAGCTCCTACGAGCAGTACTTC CASSRDSSYEQYF
TRBD2 - TRBJ2-7 TRBV27 TGTGCCAGCAACGGGGGTCTAGCGGGAGGGTGGAGGGGCTACGAGCAGTACTTC CASNGGLAGGWRGYEQYF
TRBD1 - TRBJ2-2 TRBV18 TGTGCCAGCTCATTAGCGGGACAGGGGTCCACCGGGGAGCTGTTTTTT CASSLAGQGSTGELFF
- few TRBJ2-7 TRBV30 TGTGCCTGGAGTCGGGACGTCTCGATGTACGAGCAGTACTTC CAWSRDVSMYEQYF
TRBD2 few TRBJ2-7 TRBV18 TGTGCCAGCTCACCACCCGGGACTAGAGCCTCCGAGCAGTACTTC CASSPPGTRASEQYF
- few TRBJ2-3 TRBV5-4 TGTGCCAGCAGCTTGGCCTTGGCCGCTGGGTATGGAGATACGCAGTATTTT CASSLALAAGYGDTQYF
TRBD1 - TRBJ2-5 TRBV28 TGTGCCAGCAACCCAGGACAGGGGGTGCGGACCCAGTACTTC CASNPGQGVRTQYF
- - TRBJ2-2 TRBV7-3 TGTGCCAGCAGCTTATTATCGGGTACCGGGGAGCTGTTTTTT CASSLLSGTGELFF
- - TRBJ1-4 TRBV19 TGTGCCAGTAGTATTGCAACTAATGAAAAACTGTTTTTT CASSIATNEKLFF
- once TRBJ2-5 TRBV4-1 TGCGCCAGCAGCCCCCTCGGGCGGATCAGCCAAGAGACCCAGTACTTC CASSPLGRISQETQYF
- - TRBJ1-5 TRBV13 TGTGCCAGCAGTTACGGGACGGAGAATCAGCCCCAGCATTTT CASSYGTENQPQHF
- - TRBJ2-3 TRBV27 TGTGCCAGCAGTTTATCGAAGGACCGCGTCCGTTGGGATACGCAGTATTTT CASSLSKDRVRWDTQYF
- - TRBJ2-1 TRBV5-1 TGCGCCAGCAGCACGCAGGACAGTAGCAATGAGCAGTTCTTC CASSTQDSSNEQFF
TRBD1 once TRBJ2-1 TRBV9 TGTGCCAGCAGCGTAGCCCGGGACAGGGGGTTCAATGAGCAGTTCTTC CASSVARDRGFNEQFF
- - TRBJ1-1 TRBV29-1 TGCAGCGTCCCGGACGGGCCTGGAGCTTTCTTT CSVPDGPGAFF
- few TRBJ1-1 TRBV9 TGTGCCAGCAGCGTAGATGGGGGGCAGGGCACTGAAGCTTTCTTT CASSVDGGQGTEAFF
TRBD1 - TRBJ1-3 TRBV9 TGTGCCAGCAGCGAGGGGGACAGGACCCGAAGGAGGGGAAACACCATATATTTT CASSEGDRTRRRGNTIYF
- - TRBJ2-2 TRBV11-3 TGTGCCAGCACGCGGGGATCGAACACCGGGGAGCTGTTTTTT CASTRGSNTGELFF
TRBD1 - TRBJ2-1 TRBV4-2 TGTGCCAGCAGCCAAGGGTTAGTGGGACAGGGCTACAATGAGCAGTTCTTC CASSQGLVGQGYNEQFF
TRBD1 - TRBJ2-7 TRBV11-3 TGTGCCAGCAGCTTAGGGGGACAGGCCTACGAGCAGTACTTC CASSLGGQAYEQYF
- few TRBJ1-5 TRBV7-2 TGTGCCAGCAGCGTAAGGGGCAATCAGCCCCAGCATTTT CASSVRGNQPQHF
- - TRBJ2-7 TRBV11-3 TGTGCCAGCAGCTTAGAAGGACCCGCCCCGTTGGACGAGCAGTACTTC CASSLEGPAPLDEQYF
- - TRBJ2-3 TRBV23-1 TGCGCCAGCAGTCAAATCCCCGCTGGGGGCCGTATCACAGATACGCAGTATTTT CASSQIPAGGRITDTQYF
TRBD2 - TRBJ2-4 TRBV2 TGTGCCAGCAGTCCCGGGAGGACGGACATTCAGTACTTC CASSPGRTDIQYF
TRBD2 - TRBJ2-1 TRBV7-2 TGTGCCAGCAGCCCAGGAGGTAGCGGGACGAATAATGAGCAGTTCTTC CASSPGGSGTNNEQFF
- - TRBJ1-5 TRBV28 TGTGCCAGCAGTTTTGGGTACAATCAGCCCCAGCATTTT CASSFGYNQPQHF
TRBD1 - TRBJ2-7 TRBV5-1 TGCGCCAGCAGCCGGGACAGGAGAACCTACGAGCAGTACTTC CASSRDRRTYEQYF
TRBD2 - TRBJ2-1 TRBV27 TGTGCCAGCAGTCCTCGTCCCGGAGCGGGGCCCATCTTC CASSPRPGAGPIF
- - TRBJ2-7 TRBV21-1 TGTGCCAGCAGCTACCTCATCCAGCAGACGAGTTACGAGCAGTACTTC CASSYLIQQTSYEQYF
TRBD2 - TRBJ2-1 TRBV5-1 TGCGCCAGCAGCTTGAATCCTGTAAGCGGGAGTTTTAATGAGCAGTTCTTC CASSLNPVSGSFNEQFF
TRBD2 few TRBJ2-3 TRBV5-1 TGCGCCAGCAGCCCGGGACTAGCGCAGGGTACAGATACGCAGTATTTT CASSPGLAQGTDTQYF
TRBD1 - TRBJ2-7 TRBV18 TGTGCCAGCTCACGACAGGGGGGTCATGTCTCCGAGCAGTACTTC CASSRQGGHVSEQYF
TRBD1 - TRBJ1-2 TRBV5-1 TGCGCCAGCAGCTGGCCGGAGACAGGGGGCGCGGATGGCTACACCTTC CASSWPETGGADGYTF
TRBD2 - TRBJ2-7 TRBV7-8 TGTGCCAGCAGCTTAGAAAACGGGGGGGAGTACTTC CASSLENGGEYF
- - TRBJ2-7 TRBV5-1 TGCGCCAGCAGCATTGATATTATGAGCAGGGGTTTTCCCACCTACGAGCAGTACTTC CASSIDIMSRGFPTYEQYF
- few TRBJ1-4 TRBV25-1 TGTGCCAGCAGTGTAGCGGGGAATGAAAAACTGTTTTTT CASSVAGNEKLFF
- - TRBJ1-2 TRBV28 TGTGCCAGCAGTAAGGGGGGCCGGTATGGCTACACCTTC CASSKGGRYGYTF